Reported below is one T cell receptor (beta chain). This sample is drawn from a study of PD-1 blockade in classical Hodgkin lymphoma. Sequenced by immunoSEQ multiplex PCR; TCRdb stores in-frame clones only, minus some. This repertoire shows approximately 98,000 clones, around 89% found once; its top ten account for just under 20%. V dropped 2 bases and J dropped 0 bases, with 7 bases sitting between them. The CDR3 runs 15 residues. The germline V gene encodes CDR1 SGHTA and CDR2 FQGNSA. Each patient relapsed following autologous stem cell transplantation, and prior brentuximab vedotin exposure differed. Best overall response was complete response, partial response or progressive disease in these relapsed/refractory classical Hodgkin lymphoma patients.

This clonotype was obtained from a human donor with classical Hodgkin lymphoma. Specimen: peripheral blood mononuclear cells (PBMCs), collected before the second cycle of nivolumab. The gene calls are TRBV7-2 and TRBJ2-2, with D possibly TRBD1 on 6 matching bases. The CDR3 region has the DNA TGTGCCAGCAGCTTACAGGGGACGAACACCGGGGAGCTGTTTTTT. Translation gives CASSLQGTNTGELFF.